A single sample gave rise to the 32 T cell receptor beta chains below, sequenced in a study of blood T cells in healthy people across ages. A second 7 to 11 cycle PCR used barcoded and J-beta primers. Each CDR3 protein is one row after TCRdb ran MiXCR on the 5' RACE reads. This repertoire shows nearly 800,000 distinct CDR3 sequences, 56% found once; its top ten account for around 25%. Sequenced material: blood. All receptors come from a man aged 40-55 years in good health.

The rearrangement links TRBV7-2 to TRBJ2-1, with TRBD2 identical over 9 bases. V shed 4 bases, J shed 9 bases, and the junction held 13 bases outside the gene matches. There are 16 residues in the CDR3. The V gene's germline CDR1 is SGHTA and CDR2 FQGNSA. Here the CDR3 reads CASSSISGGSFGEQFF. The CDR3 DNA reads TGTGCCAGCAGCTCGATTAGCGGGGGTTCCTTTGGTGAGCAGTTCTTC.

This clonotype turned up a few times. This chain joins TRBV7-2 and TRBJ1-5; D is possibly TRBD1 (6 bases). V gave up 3 bases and J gave up 6 bases, with 12 bases separating them. This CDR3 spans 14 amino acids. Germline CDR1 is SGHTA and CDR2 is FQGNSA. In DNA, the CDR3 is TGTGCCAGCAGCTTGGCCAGGGGTAGTCAGCCCCAGCATTTT. Protein sequence: CASSLARGSQPQHF.

This chain joins TRBV20-1 and TRBJ1-6; the D gene is possibly TRBD1 (6 bases). Deletions cut 2 bases from V and 7 bases from J, with 15 bases between. The CDR3 covers 15 residues. The V gene's germline CDR1 is DFQATT and CDR2 SNEGSKA (reference sequence). This CDR3 reads CSARRAGGSNSPLHF. For the CDR3, the DNA is TGCAGTGCTAGACGCGCGGGGGGCTCGAATTCACCCCTCCACTTT.

This chain uses TRBV9 with TRBJ2-5; 8 nucleotides agree with TRBD1. V shed 3 bases, J shed 4 bases, and the junction held 8 bases outside the gene matches. CDR1 and CDR2 (germline): SGDLS, YYNGEE. This CDR3 is 15 amino acids long. CDR3 sequence (DNA): TGTGCCAGCAGCGGTGAGACAGGGGTGGTAGAGACCCAGTACTTC. Protein: CASSGETGVVETQYF.

This clonotype was observed a handful of times. The chain employs TRBV11-3 and TRBJ1-1; D not resolved. Germline V gives CDR1 SGHNT, CDR2 YENEEA. V lost 1 base and J 2 bases, leaving 11 bases between the germline ends. The CDR3 loop spans 15 amino acids. Here the CDR3 DNA reads TGTGCCAGCAGCTTAGGCGGCAGGCCCAACACTGAAGCTTTCTTT. Its protein is CASSLGGRPNTEAFF.

The V call is TRBV7-2, the J call TRBJ2-1, with 13 nucleotides matching TRBD2. Germline loops: CDR1 SGHTA, CDR2 FQGNSA. With 4 bases clipped from V and 11 bases from J, the junction kept 5 bases outside the gene matches. There are 14 residues in the CDR3. CDR3 in amino acids: CASSSLAGGPKQFF. The CDR3 DNA is TGTGCCAGCAGCTCACTAGCGGGGGGGCCTAAGCAGTTCTTC.

This clonotype was observed a handful of times. The chain has TRBV6-5 and TRBJ2-5; 8 positions match TRBD1. Germline-derived CDR1 and CDR2 are MNHEY and SVGAGI. The CDR3 extends over 15 amino acids. With 5 bases clipped from V and 0 bases from J, the junction kept 5 bases outside the gene matches. The CDR3 DNA sequence: TGTGCCAGCAGTCGATACAGGGGGAACCAAGAGACCCAGTACTTC. It specifies CASSRYRGNQETQYF.

This clonotype has just one count. The CDR3 DNA follows: TGTGCCAGCAGTAAACTAGCGGGAGAACGAGAGACCCAGTACTTC. This codes for CASSKLAGERETQYF. The chain combines TRBV2 with TRBJ2-5; 11 nucleotides match TRBD2. Germline CDR1 and CDR2: SNHLY and FYNNEI. With V trimmed by 5 bases and J by 4 bases, 6 bases remained unmatched. The CDR3 is 15 residues long.

This clonotype was counted only a few times. The chain carries TRBV20-1 and TRBJ2-7; the match to TRBD2 covers 11 bases. The CDR3 is 15 residues long. Germline V gene lookup returns CDR1 DFQATT and CDR2 SNEGSKA (reference sequence). V was clipped by 2 bases and J by 2 bases; unmatched bases: 5. The CDR3 coding sequence is TGCAGTGCTAGACCCCCACTAGCGGGGGCCTACGAGCAGTACTTC. Translating it yields CSARPPLAGAYEQYF.

This chain links TRBV29-1 with TRBJ2-1; the match to TRBD2 covers 8 bases. The CDR3 has 18 amino acids. Losses at the gene ends were 0 bases for V and 2 bases for J; bases not matched to a gene: 12. The germline V gene encodes CDR1 SQVTM and CDR2 ANQGSEA. The CDR3 region is CSVEDTPALAGTYNEQFF. The CDR3 DNA follows: TGCAGCGTTGAAGATACCCCCGCCTTAGCGGGAACCTACAATGAGCAGTTCTTC.

The chain employs TRBV7-2 and TRBJ2-5; D possibly matches TRBD1 or TRBD2 (6 bases each). CDR1 is SGHTA and CDR2 is FQGNSA in the germline V gene. This CDR3 spans 16 amino acids. With 5 bases removed from V and 4 bases from J, the gap between germline ends came to 20 bases. The CDR3 is CASSPLTLQGGETQYF. DNA of the CDR3: TGTGCCAGCAGCCCCCTAACGCTACAGGGAGGAGAGACCCAGTACTTC.

This clonotype showed up just a few times. The V gene is TRBV6-2 or TRBV6-3, the J gene TRBJ1-1; TRBD1 might be the D (6 bases). Germline CDR1 MNHEY, CDR2 SVGEGT. The CDR3 extends over 15 amino acids. The V end was cut by 5 bases, the J end by 4 bases, with 17 bases between. CDR3 region: CASSNRGGAGTEAFF. CDR3 DNA: TGTGCCAGCAGTAACCGGGGGGGGGCTGGCACTGAAGCTTTCTTT.

The chain has TRBV7-9 and TRBJ2-1; D ambiguous. The CDR3 runs 14 residues. V shed 5 bases and J shed 7 bases, with 15 bases lying between them. CDR1 and CDR2 (germline): SEHNR, FQNEAQ (reference sequence). This CDR3 reads CASSIETAGNEQFF. In nucleotides, the CDR3 is TGTGCCAGCAGCATAGAAACGGCCGGGAATGAGCAGTTCTTC.

A few counts support this clonotype. The chain is built from TRBV7-6 and TRBJ1-6; 9 positions match TRBD1. CDR1 is SGHVS and CDR2 is FNYEAQ in the germline V gene. The CDR3 covers 16 residues. Trimming at V came to 4 bases and at J to 7 bases, leaving 8 bases not matched to a gene. As DNA, the CDR3 is TGTGCCAGCAGCTGGGGGGGGGGACAGGGCAATTCACCCCTCCACTTT. Translation: CASSWGGGQGNSPLHF.

This rearrangement joins TRBV5-1 to TRBJ2-4; the D gene could be TRBD1 or TRBD2 (5 bases each). With the DNA end fitting TRBJ2-5 better, the J assignment may be wrong. The CDR3 contains 16 residues. In germline, CDR1 is SGHRS, CDR2 YFSETQ. The DNA of the CDR3 is TGCGCCAGCAGCTTAGAGGCGGGTGGGGGCCAAGAGACCCAGTACTTC. Protein: CASSLEAGGGQETQYF.

A remark on this clonotype: Relative to the germline gene, one junction end is altered; a read error may explain this. The gene calls are TRBV6-1 and TRBJ2-2, with 10 bases that match TRBD2. The CDR3 loop spans 15 amino acids. Germline V lookup: CDR1 MNHNS, CDR2 SASEGT. The CDR3 sequence is CASSEASGGTGELFF. The CDR3 DNA follows: TGTGCCAGCAGCGAAGCTAGCGGGGGTACCGGGGAGCTGTTTTTT.

In its sample, this clonotype was seen a few times. V usage is TRBV20-1 and J usage is TRBJ2-1; D uncertain. Germline CDR1 DFQATT, CDR2 SNEGSKA (reference sequence). The CDR3 length is 12 residues. Deletions cut 2 bases from V and 8 bases from J, with 10 bases between. CDR3 loop: CSARRVVHEQFF. CDR3 bases: TGCAGTGCTAGAAGGGTTGTGCATGAGCAGTTCTTC.

This CDR3 reads CASLLAVNTGELFF. CDR3 nucleotides: TGCGCCAGCTTATTGGCGGTGAACACCGGGGAGCTGTTTTTT. J is TRBJ2-2 and V is TRBV5-1; D unresolved. Trimming pared 7 bases from V and 1 base from J, leaving 11 bases between. This CDR3 contains 14 residues. The V gene's germline CDR1 is SGHRS and CDR2 YFSETQ.

The CDR3 nucleotides read TGTGCCAGCAGTTTGTGGACAGATGGCTACACCTTC. Translated: CASSLWTDGYTF. The rearrangement uses TRBV12-3 or TRBV12-4 and TRBJ1-2; tentatively, D is TRBD1 (6 bases). The CDR3 covers 12 residues. The V end lost 3 bases, the J end lost 6 bases, and 8 bases lay between the germline ends.

The chain combines TRBV2 with TRBJ2-1; D perhaps matches TRBD2 (6 bases). CDR1 is SNHLY, CDR2 FYNNEI, per germline. The CDR3 is 13 amino acids. V was clipped by 8 bases and J by 10 bases, with 18 bases between them. CDR3 DNA: TGTGCCAGCCACCCCGGGCGGCTAGCGGAGCAGTTCTTC. Its translation: CASHPGRLAEQFF.

This clonotype appeared a single time. The chain's CDR3 is CASSFPNLSLAGVYNEQFF. The CDR3 DNA follows: TGCGCCAGCAGCTTCCCAAATTTATCACTAGCGGGAGTTTACAATGAGCAGTTCTTC. This chain connects TRBV5-1 to TRBJ2-1; 11 bases match TRBD2. The junction had 14 bases not matched to a gene; V was cut back by 2 bases and J by 4 bases. In germline, CDR1 is SGHRS, CDR2 YFSETQ. The CDR3 consists of 19 residues.

This clonotype was observed a handful of times. The chain employs TRBV7-9 and TRBJ2-7; a possible D gene is TRBD2 (6 bases). The CDR3 consists of 14 residues. CDR1 is SEHNR and CDR2 is FQNEAQ in the germline V gene (reference sequence). The V and J ends lost 3 bases and 0 bases respectively, with 9 bases between them. CDR3 region: CASSFSGPSYEQYF. The DNA for the CDR3 is TGTGCCAGCAGCTTCAGCGGGCCCTCCTACGAGCAGTACTTC.

The chain combines TRBV9 with TRBJ1-1, with D maybe TRBD1 (5 bases). Trimming left V 1 base short and J 1 base short, with 8 bases between. This CDR3 region has 14 residues. In germline, CDR1 is SGDLS, CDR2 YYNGEE. In nucleotides, the CDR3 is TGTGCCAGCAGCGTACAGGGAGCGAACACTGAAGCTTTCTTT. It specifies CASSVQGANTEAFF.

This clonotype was detected only a few times. The J gene is TRBJ2-3, the V gene TRBV20-1, with D unresolved. Trimming took off 6 bases at V and 2 bases at J, with 12 bases between the two ends. The CDR3 runs to 13 residues. Germline V CDR1 and CDR2: DFQATT, SNEGSKA (reference sequence). The CDR3 DNA sequence: TGCAGTGCCAGACCGCAGCACACAGATACGCAGTATTTT. Residues: CSARPQHTDTQYF.

This clonotype has just a few counts. The chain joins TRBV6-5 to TRBJ1-2; possible D gene TRBD1, 6 bases. Trimming shortened V by 6 bases and J by 3 bases, and 8 bases separated the two germline ends. CDR1 MNHEY and CDR2 SVGAGI come from the germline V gene. CDR3 length: 12 residues. This chain's CDR3 is CASRRGDYGYTF. The CDR3 DNA reads TGTGCCAGCAGAAGGGGGGACTATGGCTACACCTTC.

CDR3 nucleotides: TGTGCCACCAGCAGAAGTAGCGGGTCCCGCACAGATACGCAGTATTTT. Protein product: CATSRSSGSRTDTQYF. The gene calls are TRBV15 and TRBJ2-3; 7 bases map to TRBD2. The V segment lost 2 bases and the J segment 1 base; nucleotides outside the gene matches: 6. Germline V gene sequence: CDR1 LNHNV, CDR2 YYDKDF (reference sequence). This CDR3 contains 16 residues.

DNA for the CDR3: TGTGCCAGCAGTTTAGAAGGGCCGCCATCACCAGATACGCAGTATTTT. Its protein is CASSLEGPPSPDTQYF. The chain combines TRBV28 with TRBJ2-3; D remains unclear. Trimming shortened V by 2 bases and J by 4 bases, and 16 bases separated the two germline ends. There are 16 residues in the CDR3. Germline-derived CDR1 and CDR2 are MDHEN and SYDVKM.

This clonotype turned up a few times. This chain links TRBV6-2 or TRBV6-3 with TRBJ2-1, with TRBD2 matching 13 bases. This CDR3 is 17 amino acids long. The germline V gene has CDR1 MNHEY and CDR2 SVGEGT. Trimming at V came to 7 bases and at J to 4 bases, leaving 10 bases not matched to a gene. CDR3 in amino acids: CASKGTSGGVLYNEQFF. The CDR3 nucleotides read TGTGCCAGCAAGGGTACTAGCGGGGGGGTTCTGTACAATGAGCAGTTCTTC.

CDR3 nucleotides: TGCGCCAGCAGCTTCGCGGACAGTCCCTATGGCTACACCTTC. It codes for CASSFADSPYGYTF. The rearrangement uses TRBV5-1 and TRBJ1-2; TRBD1 might be the D (6 bases). V was cut by 2 bases and J by 4 bases, with 12 bases left in between. This CDR3 spans 14 amino acids. Germline V gene lookup returns CDR1 SGHRS and CDR2 YFSETQ.

This clonotype has at least ten counts. The V and J genes are TRBV7-9 and TRBJ1-5; maybe TRBD1 (5 bases). V lost 0 bases to trimming and J lost 7 bases, with 10 bases between them. There are 14 residues in the CDR3. Germline-derived CDR1 and CDR2 are SEHNR and FQNEAQ (reference sequence). CDR3 region: CASSLANGDQPQHF. CDR3 sequence (DNA): TGTGCCAGCAGCTTAGCGAACGGGGACCAGCCCCAGCATTTT.

This clonotype came up a few times. The genes are TRBV12-3 or TRBV12-4 and TRBJ2-7; D is unclear. The length of the CDR3 is 13 residues. Trimming left V 2 bases short and J 3 bases short, with 8 bases between. The DNA for the CDR3 is TGTGCCAGCAGTTTATTGCTTTACTACGAGCAGTACTTC. The encoded protein is CASSLLLYYEQYF.

The gene calls are TRBV7-2 and TRBJ1-1; a weak D match, TRBD1 (6 bases). The germline V gene encodes CDR1 SGHTA and CDR2 FQGNSA. This CDR3 contains 15 residues. Trimming took 4 bases from V and 4 from J, leaving 16 bases between them. CDR3: CASSSTRGGSTEAFF. The CDR3 DNA sequence: TGTGCCAGCAGCTCCACCAGGGGCGGTAGCACTGAAGCTTTCTTT.